Below, 27 T cell receptor beta chains from the same sample are listed, as sequenced in a study of a mutant IDH1 vaccine in newly diagnosed glioma. Their antigen targets remain unknown. As for time point: week 35, safety follow-up. Topical imiquimod was applied with each vaccine dose, which held 300 ug of mutant IDH1 20-mer peptide. Produced via immunoSEQ multiplex PCR; TCRdb's table is partial and in-frame only. This table has approximately 60,000 clones, around 85% appearing once. Sample: PBMCs, taken from a glioma patient whose treatment included an IDH1 peptide vaccine. Receptors originate from a man in his forties with glioma.

The chain has TRBV6-6 and TRBJ2-7, with D perhaps matching TRBD1 (5 bases). CDR3 length equals 14 residues. The V gene's germline CDR1 is MNHNY and CDR2 SVGAGI (reference sequence). V dropped 1 base and J dropped 3 bases, with 10 bases sitting between them. This chain's CDR3 is CASSYWGQGYEQYF. CDR3 bases: TGTGCCAGCAGTTACTGGGGTCAGGGCTACGAGCAGTACTTC.

V usage is TRBV2 and J usage is TRBJ2-5; D is perhaps TRBD1 (5 bases). Germline V CDR1 and CDR2: SNHLY, FYNNEI. Trimming stripped 5 bases from V and 5 bases from J, with 12 bases between. CDR3 length: 13 residues. The CDR3 DNA reads TGTGCCAGCAGTAATCAGGGTGTGGAGACCCAGTACTTC. Amino acid sequence: CASSNQGVETQYF.

V gene TRBV6-5 combines with J gene TRBJ2-7; 8 positions agree with TRBD1. V dropped 5 bases and J dropped 4; count of bases not matched to a gene: 10. In germline, CDR1 is MNHEY, CDR2 SVGAGI. This CDR3 spans 15 amino acids. CDR3 sequence reads: CASSPGGQGLYEQYF. The CDR3 bases are TGTGCCAGCAGTCCAGGGGGCCAGGGCTTATACGAGCAGTACTTC.

The chain has TRBV4-1 and TRBJ2-7; D is perhaps TRBD1 (7 bases). V dropped 4 bases and J dropped 1 base, with 20 bases sitting between them. The length of the CDR3 is 17 residues. Germline loops: CDR1 MGHRA, CDR2 YSYEKL. The CDR3 nucleotides are TGCGCCAGCAGCCCATGGGGACAGACTAGACTTTCCTACGAGCAGTACTTC. Protein product: CASSPWGQTRLSYEQYF.

The chain couples TRBV9 to TRBJ1-2, with D hard to call. Trimming removed 4 bases at V and 6 bases at J, with 16 bases between. Germline-derived CDR1 and CDR2 are SGDLS and YYNGEE. The length of the CDR3 is 14 residues. CDR3 region: CASSTTGLWDGYTF. CDR3 bases: TGTGCCAGCAGCACCACGGGCCTGTGGGATGGCTACACCTTC.

The rearrangement uses TRBV2 and TRBJ2-7, with TRBD2 as a possible D gene (5 bases). The CDR3 sequence is 16 residues long. V was clipped by 6 bases and J by 0 bases, with 18 bases between them. Germline CDR1 SNHLY, CDR2 FYNNEI. The DNA for the CDR3 is TGTGCCAGCAGGCTTCTTAGCGAGTTAAGCTCCTACGAGCAGTACTTC. Translated, it gives CASRLLSELSSYEQYF. The full variable domain, rest sourced from reference TRBV2 and TRBJ2-7, is EPEVTQTPSHQVTQMGQEVILRCVPISNHLYFYWYRQILGQKVEFLVSFYNNEISEKSEIFDDQFSVERPDGSNFTLKIRSTKLEDSAMYFCASRLLSELSSYEQYFGPGTRLTVT.

The chain couples TRBV27 to TRBJ2-1; D gene ambiguous. In germline, CDR1 is MNHEY, CDR2 SMNVEV (reference sequence). The germline V and J ends were trimmed by 2 bases and 6 bases, with 8 bases remaining between them. This CDR3 contains 13 residues. CDR3 in amino acids: CASSLRPLNEQFF. CDR3 in DNA: TGTGCCAGCAGTTTACGACCCCTCAATGAGCAGTTCTTC.

The J gene is TRBJ2-1, the V gene TRBV7-8; D unresolved. V lost 1 base and J lost 2, with 12 bases in between. Germline values: CDR1 SGHVS, CDR2 FQNEAQ. This CDR3 is 16 amino acids long. The CDR3 sequence: CASSLVAPSTYNEQFF. The CDR3, as DNA: TGTGCCAGCAGCTTAGTCGCCCCGTCGACCTACAATGAGCAGTTCTTC.

V gene TRBV7-8 combines with J gene TRBJ1-2; D call uncertain. The V end was cut by 5 bases, the J end by 3 bases, with 13 bases between. This CDR3 is 14 amino acids long. Germline assignment: CDR1 SGHVS and CDR2 FQNEAQ. In DNA, the CDR3 is TGTGCCAGCAGCCCCTACTTCGAGGACTATGGCTACACCTTC. It translates to CASSPYFEDYGYTF. The full variable domain, its missing parts supplied by reference TRBV7-8 and TRBJ1-2, is GAGVSQSPRYKVAKRGQDVALRCDPISGHVSLFWYQQALGQGPEFLTYFQNEAQLDKSGLPSDRFFAERPEGSVSTLKIQRTQQEDSAVYLCASSPYFEDYGYTFGSGTRLTVV.

The gene calls are TRBV6-6 and TRBJ2-7; 8 bases agree with TRBD1. The CDR3 consists of 13 residues. Germline loops: CDR1 MNHNY, CDR2 SVGAGI (reference sequence). Trimming took 7 bases from V and 7 from J; bases not matched to a gene: 9. Here the CDR3 reads CASIPRQGWEQYF. In DNA, the CDR3 is TGTGCCAGCATCCCCCGACAGGGGTGGGAGCAGTACTTC.

This chain connects TRBV29-1 to TRBJ2-5; unclear D gene. V was pared by 5 bases and J by 2 bases, with 6 bases between. Germline CDR1 reads SQVTM; CDR2 reads ANQGSEA. This CDR3 is 11 amino acids long. CDR3: CSVSQQETQYF. Here the CDR3 DNA reads TGCAGCGTTTCGCAGCAAGAGACCCAGTACTTC.

J is TRBJ2-5 and V is TRBV2, with TRBD1 as a possible D gene (6 bases). Germline V gene data show CDR1 as SNHLY and CDR2 as FYNNEI. V lost 5 bases and J lost 3, with 13 bases in between. The length of the CDR3 is 14 residues. Here the CDR3 DNA reads TGTGCCAGCAGTCGGGACAAGTGGGAAGAGACCCAGTACTTC. Protein: CASSRDKWEETQYF.

This chain connects TRBV5-6 to TRBJ2-7; 11 nucleotides line up with TRBD2. Germline CDR1 is SGHDT and CDR2 is YYEEEE. After removal of 3 bases from V and 1 base from J, the junction contained 6 bases not matched to a gene. CDR3 size: 16 residues. The DNA of the CDR3 is TGTGCCAGCAGCTCAACTAGCGGGAGTATATCCTACGAGCAGTACTTC. Translating it yields CASSSTSGSISYEQYF.

Turning to this clone: Additional DNA sequences in this sample encode the identical CDR3. The genes are TRBV19 and TRBJ1-4, with TRBD1 as a possible D gene (5 bases). The ends were cut back, 3 bases at V and 9 bases at J, with 8 bases in the middle. In germline, CDR1 is LNHDA, CDR2 SQIVND (reference sequence). The CDR3 loop spans 12 amino acids. For the CDR3, the DNA is TGTGCCAGTAGTATTGGGGGAAAAAAACTGTTTTTT. Its protein is CASSIGGKKLFF.

The rearrangement uses TRBV9 and TRBJ1-4; D is unresolved. V was trimmed by 4 bases and J by 6 bases, leaving 13 bases between them. CDR1 SGDLS and CDR2 YYNGEE come from the germline V gene. CDR3 length equals 14 residues. The CDR3 region is CASSLKRGHEKLFF. The CDR3 DNA sequence: TGTGCCAGCAGCCTAAAGAGAGGTCATGAAAAACTGTTTTTT.

The chain employs TRBV5-4 and TRBJ2-1, with D unresolved. The germline CDR1 and CDR2 sequences are SGHNT and YYREEE (reference sequence). Deletions cut 0 bases from V and 9 bases from J, with 4 bases between. The CDR3 spans 11 residues. CDR3 bases: TGTGCCAGCAGCTTGGGGCTTGAGCAGTTCTTC. It codes for CASSLGLEQFF.

The J gene is TRBJ1-2, the V gene TRBV7-2; D not resolved. Germline lookup yields CDR1 SGHTA and CDR2 FQGNSA. V was clipped by 5 bases and J by 6 bases, with 13 bases between them. There are 13 residues in the CDR3. The CDR3 is CASSRSLLDGYTF. In DNA form, the CDR3 reads TGTGCCAGCAGCCGATCGTTACTTGATGGCTACACCTTC.

The V gene is TRBV6-5, the J gene TRBJ2-2; D unclear. Germline V lookup: CDR1 MNHEY, CDR2 SVGAGI. The CDR3 length is 13 residues. V was shortened by 5 bases and J by 1 base, with 5 bases between the two germline ends. This CDR3 reads CASSEENTGELFF. CDR3 bases: TGTGCCAGCAGTGAAGAGAACACCGGGGAGCTGTTTTTT.

CDR3 bases: TGTGCCAGTAAGGTAGGGATAATTCTCTACGAGCAGTACTTC. Encoded protein: CASKVGIILYEQYF. The gene calls are TRBV19 and TRBJ2-7; D is uncertain. The germline CDR1 and CDR2 sequences are LNHDA and SQIVND (reference sequence). Trimming cost V 7 bases and J 3 bases, with 16 bases left between them. This CDR3 has 14 residues.

The CDR3 spells CASSVGQGASEKLFF. The CDR3 region has the DNA TGTGCCAGCAGCGTAGGCCAGGGGGCGAGTGAAAAACTGTTTTTT. J is TRBJ1-4 and V is TRBV9; the match to TRBD1 covers 8 bases. CDR1 is SGDLS and CDR2 is YYNGEE in the germline V gene. This CDR3 is built from 15 residues. The V gene end was trimmed by 0 bases and the J gene end by 7 bases; junction bases not matched to a gene: 5.

This chain links TRBV2 with TRBJ1-1, with unresolved D. CDR3 length equals 13 residues. Trimming pared 4 bases from V and 0 bases from J, leaving 6 bases between. Germline lookup yields CDR1 SNHLY and CDR2 FYNNEI. The CDR3 protein is CASSGQVNTEAFF. Written as DNA, the CDR3 is TGTGCCAGCAGTGGCCAAGTGAACACTGAAGCTTTCTTT.

By sample share, this clone is medium-sized. DNA for the CDR3: TGTGCCAGCAGCTGGACTAGCGGGGACCCTGGGGAGCTGTTTTTT. Translation gives CASSWTSGDPGELFF. This chain links TRBV7-2 with TRBJ2-2; 12 nucleotides align to TRBD2. With V trimmed by 4 bases and J by 8 bases, 5 bases remained unmatched. This CDR3 has 15 residues. Germline V gives CDR1 SGHTA, CDR2 FQGNSA.

The chain uses TRBV5-4 and TRBJ2-5; D unclear. The CDR3 length is 15 residues. The V end lost 2 bases, the J end lost 1 base, and 12 bases lay between the germline ends. Looked up from germline, CDR1 is SGHNT and CDR2 is YYREEE (reference sequence). CDR3 loop: CASSLRSIGQETQYF. The CDR3 nucleotides are TGTGCCAGCAGCTTAAGGTCGATTGGCCAAGAGACCCAGTACTTC.

This chain links TRBV6-5 with TRBJ2-5; D is possibly TRBD2 (6 bases). The CDR3 extends over 15 amino acids. Trimming stripped 0 bases from V and 2 bases from J, with 10 bases between. Germline CDR1 and CDR2: MNHEY and SVGAGI. CDR3 in amino acids: CASSYSAGRQETQYF. CDR3 sequence (DNA): TGTGCCAGCAGTTACTCGGCAGGGAGGCAAGAGACCCAGTACTTC.

The rearrangement joins TRBV5-1 to TRBJ1-1; no reliable D call. Germline-derived CDR1 and CDR2 are SGHRS and YFSETQ. The CDR3 loop spans 12 amino acids. The V end lost 3 bases, the J end lost 2 bases, and 5 bases lay between the germline ends. CDR3 DNA sequence: TGCGCCAGCAGCTCTCATAACACTGAAGCTTTCTTT. This translates into CASSSHNTEAFF.

The rearrangement links TRBV7-9 to TRBJ2-1, with a weak D call TRBD2 (6 bases). The CDR3 sequence is 15 residues long. Germline V gives CDR1 SEHNR, CDR2 FQNEAQ (reference sequence). The germline V and J ends were trimmed by 1 base and 5 bases, with 12 bases remaining between them. As DNA, the CDR3 is TGTGCCAGCAGCTTAGATGCGGGGCTAAACAATGAGCAGTTCTTC. Translating it yields CASSLDAGLNNEQFF. Complete variable domain (other parts from reference TRBV7-9 and TRBJ2-1): DTGVSQNPRHKITKRGQNVTFRCDPISEHNRLYWYRQTLGQGPEFLTYFQNEAQLEKSRLLSDRFSAERPKGSFSTLEIQRTEQGDSAMYLCASSLDAGLNNEQFFGPGTRLTVL.

This clone was counted at least ten times. Other nucleotide sequences in the sample specify the same CDR3. The chain employs TRBV29-1 and TRBJ1-2, with 7 bases identical to TRBD1. The CDR3 consists of 12 residues. V was pared by 3 bases and J by 3 bases, with 1 base of the junction left unmatched. In germline, CDR1 is SQVTM, CDR2 ANQGSEA. The CDR3 nucleotides are TGCAGCGTTGATCAGGGGGACTATGGCTACACCTTC. Its protein product is CSVDQGDYGYTF.